The T cell receptor beta chain described here comes from a study of T cell responses to AZD1222 COVID-19 vaccine. Study-level findings and limits: Just a handful of AZD1222 recipients were seropositive at baseline. Clonal diversity may have been underestimated in mostly white British donors. All repertoire sampling was performed exclusively after the peak T cell response.

The assay was immunoSEQ multiplex PCR, and TCRdb's table has in-frame clones only and misses some. The sample shows around 140,000 clones, about 94% of them seen only once. The CDR3 spans 16 residues. Germline values: CDR1 SGHAT, CDR2 FQNNGV. The V end lost 5 bases, the J end lost 7 bases, and 23 bases lay between the germline ends. About this clone itself: The antigen is unknown.

This sequence originates from an adult who received the AZD1222 COVID-19 vaccine. This sample comprised peripheral blood, obtained 28 days after the second AZD1222 dose. The J gene is TRBJ1-2, the V gene TRBV11-2; tentatively, D is TRBD1 (6 bases). CDR3 nucleotide sequence: TGTGCCAGCAGCCCCCTGGGTCGACAGGTGAGCGGTGGCTACACCTTC. The encoded protein is CASSPLGRQVSGGYTF.